These 25 T cell receptor beta chains came from one sample sequenced in a study of cytomegalovirus exposure and HLA in healthy donors. This PCR relied on a set of 60 Vbeta primers and 13 Jbeta primers. This table comes from immunoSEQ multiplex PCR, and its TCRdb copy is limited to in-frame clones, with some not included. In all, the sample yields about 160,000 clones. The sequencing input was PBMCs. All receptors derive from a woman between 45 and 65 years old in good health and CMV-seronegative.

This chain connects TRBV2 to TRBJ1-2; 10 bases fit TRBD1. Germline CDR1 reads SNHLY; CDR2 reads FYNNEI. Trimming took 4 bases from V and 3 from J; bases not matched to a gene: 8. The CDR3 sequence is 16 residues long. DNA for the CDR3: TGTGCCAGCAGTGGGCAGACAGGGGGCGCGTACTATGGCTACACCTTC. Its protein is CASSGQTGGAYYGYTF.

The CDR3 is CASSLDRFFDEQYF. Written as DNA, the CDR3 is TGTGCCAGCAGCTTAGACAGGTTCTTCGACGAGCAGTACTTC. The chain uses TRBV5-4 and TRBJ2-7, with TRBD1 as a possible D gene (6 bases). The germline gives CDR1 SGHNT, CDR2 YYREEE (reference sequence). This CDR3 spans 14 amino acids. With 2 bases removed from V and 5 bases from J, the gap between germline ends came to 14 bases.

The V call is TRBV6-1, the J call TRBJ2-7; D not certain. V shed 2 bases and J shed 2 bases, with 13 bases lying between them. From germline, CDR1 is MNHNS and CDR2 SASEGT. CDR3 size: 15 residues. CDR3 protein: CASSELQYNPYEQYF. For the CDR3, the DNA is TGTGCCAGCAGTGAACTACAGTACAATCCCTACGAGCAGTACTTC.

V and J are TRBV18 and TRBJ2-5; 8 bases fit TRBD1. V was clipped by 4 bases and J by 4 bases; unmatched bases: 5. Per germline, CDR1 KGHSH and CDR2 LQKENI. This CDR3 comprises 14 residues. The CDR3 reads CASSQPDRAETQYF. CDR3 nucleotides: TGTGCCAGCTCACAACCGGACAGGGCAGAGACCCAGTACTTC.

This sequence joins TRBV7-2 and TRBJ2-5; 8 bases line up with TRBD1. With 5 bases clipped from V and 5 bases from J, the junction kept 7 bases outside the gene matches. The germline CDR1 and CDR2 sequences are SGHTA and FQGNSA. The CDR3 has 14 residues. The CDR3 DNA sequence: TGTGCCAGCAGCCGAGACAGGGGTGGCGAGACCCAGTACTTC. Translated, it gives CASSRDRGGETQYF.

V gene TRBV4-1 combines with J gene TRBJ2-7; TRBD1 matches at 10 bases. The CDR3 loop spans 14 amino acids. V shed 5 bases, J shed 0 bases, and the junction held 1 base outside the gene matches. Per the germline V gene, CDR1 is MGHRA and CDR2 is YSYEKL. CDR3 protein: CASSRQGASYEQYF. The CDR3 DNA is TGCGCCAGCAGCAGACAGGGGGCCTCCTACGAGCAGTACTTC.

The J gene is TRBJ2-3, the V gene TRBV2; D is perhaps TRBD1 (5 bases). The CDR3 runs 14 residues. Germline values: CDR1 SNHLY, CDR2 FYNNEI. V was shortened by 2 bases and J by 3 bases, with 9 bases between the two germline ends. The CDR3 region has the DNA TGTGCCAGCAGTGAACAGGGTGGGACAGATACGCAGTATTTT. It specifies CASSEQGGTDTQYF.

This chain uses TRBV6-5 with TRBJ2-3, with D maybe TRBD2 (5 bases). Germline-derived CDR1 and CDR2 are MNHEY and SVGAGI. This CDR3 has 15 amino acids. The ends were cut back, 5 bases at V and 0 bases at J, with 12 bases in the middle. For the CDR3, the DNA is TGTGCCAGCAGTCGAGCGGATTCGAGCACAGATACGCAGTATTTT. Its translation: CASSRADSSTDTQYF.

The CDR3 reads CSAGHLNQPQHF. In DNA form, the CDR3 reads TGCAGCGCGGGACACCTCAATCAGCCCCAGCATTTT. This chain links TRBV29-1 with TRBJ1-5; TRBD1 is a possible D gene (6 bases). V lost 7 bases and J lost 3, with 10 bases in between. CDR3 size: 12 residues. Germline CDR1 is SQVTM and CDR2 is ANQGSEA.

V gene TRBV2 combines with J gene TRBJ2-2; D may be TRBD2 (5 bases). The V end was cut by 5 bases, the J end by 5 bases, with 12 bases between. From germline, CDR1 is SNHLY and CDR2 FYNNEI. The CDR3 is 14 amino acids. The chain's CDR3 is CASSLPTGTGELFF. The DNA for the CDR3 is TGTGCCAGCAGTTTGCCCACGGGGACCGGGGAGCTGTTTTTT. Full variable domain (remainder filled in from reference TRBV2 and TRBJ2-2): EPEVTQTPSHQVTQMGQEVILRCVPISNHLYFYWYRQILGQKVEFLVSFYNNEISEKSEIFDDQFSVERPDGSNFTLKIRSTKLEDSAMYFCASSLPTGTGELFFGEGSRLTVL.

V gene TRBV29-1 combines with J gene TRBJ1-4, with no clear D. The length of the CDR3 is 14 residues. V lost 4 bases and J lost 0, with 9 bases in between. CDR1 and CDR2 (germline): SQVTM, ANQGSEA. The CDR3 protein is CSVGAYATNEKLFF. The DNA for the CDR3 is TGCAGCGTTGGAGCCTACGCAACTAATGAAAAACTGTTTTTT.

The chain links TRBV28 to TRBJ2-5, with a weak D call TRBD1 (6 bases). This CDR3 is 14 amino acids long. The V end lost 5 bases, the J end lost 4 bases, and 14 bases lay between the germline ends. The germline gives CDR1 MDHEN, CDR2 SYDVKM. CDR3 coding DNA: TGTGCCAGCAGTGAGGGGGATAGTGGAGAGACCCAGTACTTC. It codes for CASSEGDSGETQYF.

The chain has TRBV7-3 and TRBJ2-4; TRBD1 matches at 10 bases. CDR1 and CDR2 (germline): SGHTA, FQGTGA. The length of the CDR3 is 13 residues. Losses at the gene ends were 4 bases for V and 6 bases for J; bases not matched to a gene: 0. The CDR3 spells CASSWDRGNIQYF. The DNA of the CDR3 is TGTGCCAGCAGCTGGGACAGGGGAAACATTCAGTACTTC.

The chain uses TRBV7-6 and TRBJ2-7; maybe TRBD2 (6 bases). Looked up from germline, CDR1 is SGHVS and CDR2 is FNYEAQ. V lost 0 bases and J 2 bases, leaving 14 bases between the germline ends. The CDR3 runs to 16 residues. CDR3 DNA: TGTGCCAGCAGCTTAGCGGGGGGTTCCCCAACCTACGAGCAGTACTTC. Translated, it gives CASSLAGGSPTYEQYF.

This sequence joins TRBV5-1 and TRBJ1-3; the D gene is possibly TRBD1 (5 bases). Germline V lookup: CDR1 SGHRS, CDR2 YFSETQ. Trimming took off 2 bases at V and 0 bases at J, with 12 bases between the two ends. This CDR3 comprises 16 residues. The CDR3: CASSLQAPSSGNTIYF. DNA for the CDR3: TGCGCCAGCAGCTTACAGGCTCCCAGCTCTGGAAACACCATATATTTT.

The chain employs TRBV6-1 and TRBJ1-2; D ambiguous. V lost 1 base to trimming and J lost 11 bases, with 11 bases between them. The CDR3 has 12 amino acids. In germline, CDR1 is MNHNS, CDR2 SASEGT. The CDR3 nucleotides are TGTGCCAGCAGTGAAGGCGACACGGAATACACCTTC. This codes for CASSEGDTEYTF.

V gene TRBV4-2 combines with J gene TRBJ2-5; possible D gene TRBD2, 6 bases. With 1 base removed from V and 5 bases from J, the gap between germline ends came to 20 bases. The CDR3 has 17 residues. Germline lookup yields CDR1 LGHNA and CDR2 YNFKEQ. CDR3 coding DNA: TGTGCCAGCAGCCAAGGCGGGGCTAGGCTCGGGGCGGAGACCCAGTACTTC. Its protein is CASSQGGARLGAETQYF.

The CDR3 coding sequence is TGTGCCAGCAGCCCCCCAGTAGATACGCAGTATTTT. This sequence encodes CASSPPVDTQYF. This rearrangement joins TRBV7-9 to TRBJ2-3; D is unclear. The CDR3 contains 12 residues. Germline V gene data show CDR1 as SEHNR and CDR2 as FQNEAQ (reference sequence). With 5 bases removed from V and 5 bases from J, the gap between germline ends came to 8 bases.

This chain uses TRBV2 with TRBJ2-2; 7 bases line up with TRBD2. The V gene's germline CDR1 is SNHLY and CDR2 FYNNEI. Trimming took 3 bases from V and 5 from J; bases not matched to a gene: 3. The CDR3 length is 14 residues. The CDR3 DNA follows: TGTGCCAGCAGTGAGGAGCGGGAAACCGGGGAGCTGTTTTTT. This codes for CASSEERETGELFF.

The rearrangement links TRBV5-6 to TRBJ1-1, with 9 bases fitting TRBD1. Per germline, CDR1 SGHDT and CDR2 YYEEEE. CDR3 length equals 14 residues. The V and J ends lost 3 bases and 4 bases, in that order; junction bases with no gene match: 4. CDR3 amino acids: CASSSTGGTTEAFF. The CDR3 nucleotides read TGTGCCAGCAGCTCGACAGGGGGTACCACTGAAGCTTTCTTT.

The rearrangement joins TRBV15 to TRBJ1-1; TRBD1 is a possible D gene (5 bases). Germline V gene lookup returns CDR1 LNHNV and CDR2 YYDKDF (reference sequence). V was pared by 4 bases and J by 4 bases, with 10 bases between. The CDR3 spans 13 residues. This CDR3 reads CATSTTGGTEAFF. Written as DNA, the CDR3 is TGTGCCACCAGCACTACGGGGGGCACTGAAGCTTTCTTT.

This rearrangement joins TRBV29-1 to TRBJ2-2; D perhaps matches TRBD1 (5 bases). Germline V lookup: CDR1 SQVTM, CDR2 ANQGSEA. The CDR3 runs 13 residues. Trimming removed 4 bases from V and 6 bases from J, with 12 bases in between. CDR3 in amino acids: CSVGSRVSGELFF. In nucleotides, the CDR3 is TGCAGCGTTGGATCCAGGGTTTCCGGGGAGCTGTTTTTT.

The chain combines TRBV6-5 with TRBJ2-7; D is possibly TRBD2 (7 bases). Germline lookup yields CDR1 MNHEY and CDR2 SVGAGI. CDR3 size: 16 residues. Trimming took 2 bases from V and 0 from J, leaving 14 bases between them. The CDR3 sequence: CASSYVPGGASYEQYF. The CDR3 DNA is TGTGCCAGCAGTTACGTCCCTGGGGGGGCCTCCTACGAGCAGTACTTC.

The CDR3 DNA sequence: TGTGCCTGGAGCGGGAAGGTCCTCCTGCAGCCCCAGCATTTT. It translates to CAWSGKVLLQPQHF. J is TRBJ1-5 and V is TRBV30; D remains unclear. CDR1 is GTSNPN and CDR2 is SVGIG in the germline V gene (reference sequence). The CDR3 spans 14 residues. Trimming took off 3 bases at V and 7 bases at J, with 16 bases between the two ends.

The rearrangement uses TRBV2 and TRBJ1-5; D is unresolved. Trimming took off 4 bases at V and 4 bases at J, with 5 bases between the two ends. Looked up from germline, CDR1 is SNHLY and CDR2 is FYNNEI. The CDR3 extends over 12 amino acids. The CDR3 nucleotides read TGTGCCAGCAGTGCGGGGAATCAGCCCCAGCATTTT. Protein product: CASSAGNQPQHF.